This TCR beta chain was captured by sequencing in a study of technical replicates of blood from four donors. Some clones are missing from TCRdb's copy, which holds only in-frame ones; the method was immunoSEQ multiplex PCR. Here the sample spans under 85,000 clones, around nine tenths being singletons. In germline, CDR1 is MNHNS, CDR2 SASEGT. V lost 2 bases and J lost 0, with 12 bases in between. This CDR3 region has 16 residues. The chain joins TRBV6-1 to TRBJ2-3, with a possible D match to TRBD1 (6 bases). Sequencing was done on a sample of T cells isolated from PBMCs. The source of this sequence is a human donor in good health. CDR3 residues: CASSEIGQSSTDTQYF. CDR3 bases: TGTGCCAGCAGTGAAATCGGACAGTCCAGCACAGATACGCAGTATTTT.